This passage covers 8 T cell receptor beta chains from one sample sequenced in a study of graft-versus-host responses after intestinal transplantation. What these receptors recognize is not known. Assay used: immunoSEQ multiplex PCR; TCRdb lists only in-frame clones, some missing. The sample records tens of thousands of clones, roughly 89% being singletons. The sequencing used unstimulated CD8+ T cells sorted from spleen or lymph node cells, collected before transplant. All receptors come from a human donor who was the organ donor for an intestinal transplant.

The chain employs TRBV27 and TRBJ2-3, with a possible D match to TRBD2 (6 bases). This CDR3 is built from 17 residues. V was trimmed by 2 bases and J by 0 bases, leaving 15 bases between them. Germline loops: CDR1 MNHEY, CDR2 SMNVEV (reference sequence). Here the CDR3 reads CASSLVFSGPSTDTQYF. CDR3 nucleotides: TGTGCCAGCAGTTTAGTTTTTAGCGGACCTAGCACAGATACGCAGTATTTT.

The chain is built from TRBV28 and TRBJ2-3; 12 bases match TRBD2. The ends lost 2 bases at V and 1 base at J; junction bases unmatched: 16. The CDR3 spans 21 residues. Looked up from germline, CDR1 is MDHEN and CDR2 is SYDVKM. In DNA, the CDR3 is TGTGCCAGCAGTTTACAGGGTCCGGGGCTAGCGGGGGGGCTGGGCACAGATACGCAGTATTTT. It is translated as CASSLQGPGLAGGLGTDTQYF.

CDR3 sequence: CASSQRRRTGRLGYTF. The CDR3, as DNA: TGCGCCAGCAGCCAAAGACGTAGGACAGGGCGCCTTGGCTACACCTTC. The chain employs TRBV4-3 and TRBJ1-2; 8 positions agree with TRBD1. CDR3 length: 16 amino acids. V was clipped by 2 bases and J by 7 bases; unmatched bases: 12. Germline CDR1 reads LGHNA; CDR2 reads YSLEER.

This clone came up once. As DNA, the CDR3 is TGTGCCAGCAGCTCGCCGGGGAGTGCCTACGAGCAGTACGTC. Its translation: CASSSPGSAYEQYV. The V call is TRBV5-5, the J call TRBJ2-7; weak D call: TRBD2 (5 bases). Germline V gives CDR1 SGHKS, CDR2 YYEKEE (reference sequence). Trimming pared 3 bases from V and 2 bases from J, leaving 12 bases between. CDR3 length: 14 residues.

The chain uses TRBV2 and TRBJ2-1; a possible D gene is TRBD2 (6 bases). The germline V gene encodes CDR1 SNHLY and CDR2 FYNNEI. The CDR3 is 13 amino acids. Deletions cut 4 bases from V and 7 bases from J, with 11 bases between. CDR3 nucleotides: TGTGCCAGCAGTGTTGGGGGGAGGAATGAGCAGTTCTTC. Translation: CASSVGGRNEQFF. The complete variable domain, with remaining parts taken from reference TRBV2 and TRBJ2-1, reads EPEVTQTPSHQVTQMGQEVILRCVPISNHLYFYWYRQILGQKVEFLVSFYNNEISEKSEIFDDQFSVERPDGSNFTLKIRSTKLEDSAMYFCASSVGGRNEQFFGPGTRLTVL.

This rearrangement joins TRBV4-3 to TRBJ2-5; D possibly corresponds to TRBD2 (6 bases). Per the germline V gene, CDR1 is LGHNA and CDR2 is YSLEER. The CDR3 runs 15 residues. Trimming shortened V by 0 bases and J by 1 base, and 9 bases separated the two germline ends. The CDR3, as DNA: TGCGCCAGCAGCCAAGATACGGGACTCCAAGAGACCCAGTACTTC. This encodes CASSQDTGLQETQYF.

The rearrangement joins TRBV27 to TRBJ1-5; 9 nucleotides match TRBD1. This CDR3 is built from 16 residues. Germline loops: CDR1 MNHEY, CDR2 SMNVEV (reference sequence). J was trimmed by 9 bases and V by 5 bases; bases with no gene match: 14. CDR3 residues: CASSAGQGIPSWPQHF. CDR3 nucleotide sequence: TGTGCCAGCAGTGCCGGACAGGGGATACCCTCGTGGCCCCAGCATTTT.

J is TRBJ2-6 and V is TRBV4-3, with 7 bases that match TRBD1. Per germline, CDR1 LGHNA and CDR2 YSLEER. This CDR3 comprises 16 residues. J gave up 1 base and V 3 bases, and 3 bases lay outside the gene matches. The CDR3 DNA follows: TGCGCCAGCAGCCATGAACAGGGGTCTGGGGCCAACGTCCTGACTTTC. This encodes CASSHEQGSGANVLTF.